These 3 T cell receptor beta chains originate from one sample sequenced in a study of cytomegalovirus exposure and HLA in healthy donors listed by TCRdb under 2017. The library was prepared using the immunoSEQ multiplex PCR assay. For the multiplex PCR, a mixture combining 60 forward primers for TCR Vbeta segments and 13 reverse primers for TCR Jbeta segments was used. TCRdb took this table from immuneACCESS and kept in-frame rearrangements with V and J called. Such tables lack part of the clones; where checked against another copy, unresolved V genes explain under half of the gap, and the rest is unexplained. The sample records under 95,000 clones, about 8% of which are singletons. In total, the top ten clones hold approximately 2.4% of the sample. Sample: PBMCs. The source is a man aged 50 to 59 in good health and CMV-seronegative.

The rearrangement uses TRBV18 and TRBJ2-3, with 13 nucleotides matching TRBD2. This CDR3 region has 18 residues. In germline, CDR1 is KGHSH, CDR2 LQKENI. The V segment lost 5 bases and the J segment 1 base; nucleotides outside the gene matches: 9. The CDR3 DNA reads TGTGCCAGCTCAGGACTAGCGGGGGCCGCCAGGGGCACAGATACGCAGTATTTT. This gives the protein CASSGLAGAARGTDTQYF.

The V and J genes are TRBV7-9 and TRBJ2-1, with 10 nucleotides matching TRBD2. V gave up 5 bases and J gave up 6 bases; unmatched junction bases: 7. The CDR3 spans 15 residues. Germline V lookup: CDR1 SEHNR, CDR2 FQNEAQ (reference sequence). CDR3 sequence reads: CASSPTSGTANEQFF. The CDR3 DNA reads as TGTGCCAGCAGCCCCACTAGCGGGACAGCCAATGAGCAGTTCTTC.

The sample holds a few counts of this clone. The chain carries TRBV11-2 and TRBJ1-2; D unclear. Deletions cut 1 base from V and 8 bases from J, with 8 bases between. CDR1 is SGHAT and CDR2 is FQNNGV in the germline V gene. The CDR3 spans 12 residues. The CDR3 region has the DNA TGTGCCAGCAGCTTAGGGGGAGGCGGCTACACCTTC. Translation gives CASSLGGGGYTF.